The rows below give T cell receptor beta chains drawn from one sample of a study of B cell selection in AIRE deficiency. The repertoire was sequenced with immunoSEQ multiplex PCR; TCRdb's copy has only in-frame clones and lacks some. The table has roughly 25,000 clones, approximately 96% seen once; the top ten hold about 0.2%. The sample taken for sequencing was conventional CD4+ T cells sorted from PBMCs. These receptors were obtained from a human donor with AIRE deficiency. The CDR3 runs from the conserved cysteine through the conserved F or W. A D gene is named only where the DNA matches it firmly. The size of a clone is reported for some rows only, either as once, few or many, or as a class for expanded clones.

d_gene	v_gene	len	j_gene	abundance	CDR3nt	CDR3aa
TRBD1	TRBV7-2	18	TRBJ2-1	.	TGTGCCAGCAGCTTTGCCAGGACAGGGGGGCGCACGGCTAATGAGCAGTTCTTC	CASSFARTGGRTANEQFF
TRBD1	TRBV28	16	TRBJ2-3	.	TGTGCCAGCAGTTTGACCGGGACAGGGTATACAGATACGCAGTATTTT	CASSLTGTGYTDTQYF
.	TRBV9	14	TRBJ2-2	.	TGTGCCAGCAGTGTATTGGCCAACACCGGGGAGCTGTTTTTT	CASSVLANTGELFF
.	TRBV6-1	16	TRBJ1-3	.	TGTGCCAGCAGTGAAGCTTGGGGGCCTCCTGGAAACACCATATATTTT	CASSEAWGPPGNTIYF
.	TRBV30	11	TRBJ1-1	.	TGTGCCTGGAATCGTAACACTGAAGCTTTCTTT	CAWNRNTEAFF
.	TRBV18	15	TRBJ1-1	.	TGTGCCAGCTCACCGCCTCAACAGTTAGGGACTGAAGCTTTCTTT	CASSPPQQLGTEAFF
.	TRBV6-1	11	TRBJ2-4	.	TGTGCCAGCAGTGAATTTCACATTCAGTACTTC	CASSEFHIQYF
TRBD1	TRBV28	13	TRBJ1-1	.	TGTGCCAGCAGTTTTTTCGACAGGGGAATGGCTTTCTTT	CASSFFDRGMAFF
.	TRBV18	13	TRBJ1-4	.	TGTGCCAGCTCATCCTTCAAATCTGAAAAACTGTTTTTT	CASSSFKSEKLFF
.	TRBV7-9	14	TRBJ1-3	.	TGTGCCAGCAGCTTATCTGGGACTGGAAACACCATATATTTT	CASSLSGTGNTIYF
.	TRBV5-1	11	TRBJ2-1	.	TGCGCCAGCTCAGAGCGGAATGAGCAGTTCTTC	CASSERNEQFF
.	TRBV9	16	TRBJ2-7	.	TGTGCCAGCAGCGTAGGTCCCCAGCTAGTAACTTACGAGCAGTACTTC	CASSVGPQLVTYEQYF
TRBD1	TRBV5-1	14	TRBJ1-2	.	TGCGCCAGCAGCATACAAGGGACAGGGGATGGCTACACCTTC	CASSIQGTGDGYTF
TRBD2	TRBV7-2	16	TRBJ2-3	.	TGTGCCAGCAGTCGCTTAGCGGGAGGTCTCACAGATACGCAGTATTTT	CASSRLAGGLTDTQYF
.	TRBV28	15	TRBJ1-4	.	TGTGCCAGCAGTTTAGTTCCGGGGACTAATGAAAAACTGTTTTTT	CASSLVPGTNEKLFF
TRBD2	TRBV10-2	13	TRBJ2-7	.	TGCGCCAGCATGGTGGGAGGGCCTTCCGAGCAGTACTTC	CASMVGGPSEQYF
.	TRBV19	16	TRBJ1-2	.	TGTGCCAGTAGTATTCCGGACGGCTTAGGACACTATGGCTACACCTTC	CASSIPDGLGHYGYTF
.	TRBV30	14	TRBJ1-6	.	TGTGCCTGGAGATGGACAGCCCTGAATTCACCCCTCCACTTT	CAWRWTALNSPLHF
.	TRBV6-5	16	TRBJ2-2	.	TGTGCCAGCAGTTACTCCGAACGTCCCAACACCGGGGAGCTGTTTTTT	CASSYSERPNTGELFF
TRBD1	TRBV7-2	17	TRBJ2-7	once	TGTGCCAGCAGTCCAGCAAGTAATAGGGGGCTTATGTACGAGCAGTACTTC	CASSPASNRGLMYEQYF
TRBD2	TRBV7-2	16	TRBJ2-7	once	TGTGCCAGCAGCTTAGTGGGCGGGAGGAATCGCTACGAGCAGTACTTC	CASSLVGGRNRYEQYF
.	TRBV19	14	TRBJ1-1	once	TGTGCCAGTAGCCTGGGACAATTGAACACTGAAGCTTTCTTT	CASSLGQLNTEAFF
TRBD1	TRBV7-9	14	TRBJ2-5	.	TGTGCCAGCAGCCTGACAGGGGCCGGGGGGACCCAGTACTTC	CASSLTGAGGTQYF
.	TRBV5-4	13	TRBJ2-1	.	TGTGCCAGCAGCTTGGTTGGAGTTAATGAGCAGTTCTTC	CASSLVGVNEQFF
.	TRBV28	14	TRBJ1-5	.	TGTGCCAGCACTACTCAGGTCTCGGATCAGCCCCAGCATTTT	CASTTQVSDQPQHF
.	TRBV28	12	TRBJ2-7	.	TGTGCCAGCAGTTCCCAACCGGTCGAGCAGTACTTC	CASSSQPVEQYF
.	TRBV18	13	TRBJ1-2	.	TGTGCCAGCTCACCACAGGATATAGGACACCCAATCTTC	CASSPQDIGHPIF
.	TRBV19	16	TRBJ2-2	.	TGTGCCAGTAGTACCGGACTGGCGGCGAGAACCGGGGAGCTGTTTTTT	CASSTGLAARTGELFF
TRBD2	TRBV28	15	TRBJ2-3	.	TGTGCCAGCAGCCGCACTAGCGGGATAACAGATACGCAGTATTTT	CASSRTSGITDTQYF
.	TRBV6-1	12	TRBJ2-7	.	TGTGCCAGCAGTAGCGGAACCTACGAGCAGTACTTC	CASSSGTYEQYF
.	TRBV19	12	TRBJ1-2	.	TGTGCCAGTAGTCGGGGAACCTATGGCTACACCTTC	CASSRGTYGYTF
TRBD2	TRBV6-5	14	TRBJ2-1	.	TGTGCCAGCAGAACAGTAGCGGGGGTCAATGAGCAGTTCTTC	CASRTVAGVNEQFF
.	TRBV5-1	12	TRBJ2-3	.	TGCGCCAGCCGCCAATTCACAGATACGCAGTATTTT	CASRQFTDTQYF
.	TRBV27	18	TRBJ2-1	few	TGTGCCAGCAGTTTACGAGAGGGGGGTTCGAGCTCCTACAATGAGCAGTTCTTC	CASSLREGGSSSYNEQFF
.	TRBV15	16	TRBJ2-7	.	TGTGCCACCAGCAGGGGCAGGACCGCAGCCTCCTACGAGCAGTACTTC	CATSRGRTAASYEQYF
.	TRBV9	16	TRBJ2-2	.	TGTGCCAGCAGCGTACAGGGGCGCGAGAGCACCGGGGAGCTGTTTTTT	CASSVQGRESTGELFF
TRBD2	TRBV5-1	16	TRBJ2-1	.	TGCGCCAGCAGCTTGGTAGGGACTAGCGACTACAATGAGCAGTTCTTC	CASSLVGTSDYNEQFF
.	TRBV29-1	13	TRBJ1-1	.	TGCAGCGTTGAGTCTCAGGGGAACACTGAAGCTTTCTTT	CSVESQGNTEAFF
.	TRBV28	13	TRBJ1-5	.	TGTGCCAGCAAGGAGGGGATGGGTCAGCCCCAGCATTTT	CASKEGMGQPQHF
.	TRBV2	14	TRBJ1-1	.	TGTGCCAGCAGGCCCGCCGGGGAGAACACTGAAGCTTTCTTT	CASRPAGENTEAFF
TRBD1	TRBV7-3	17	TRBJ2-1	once	TGTGCCAGCAGTTCTAAAGGGACAGGGTCCACCTACAATGAGCAGTTCTTC	CASSSKGTGSTYNEQFF
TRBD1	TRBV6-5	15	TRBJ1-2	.	TGTGCCAGCAGTCGATCGAACAGGGGGGCCTATGGCTACACCTTC	CASSRSNRGAYGYTF
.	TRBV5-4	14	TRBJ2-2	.	TGTGCCAGCAGCGGGGGACAGAACACCGGGGAGCTGTTTTTT	CASSGGQNTGELFF
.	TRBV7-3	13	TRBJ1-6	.	TGTGCCAGCAGCCCTGGTACTGGATCACCCCTCCACTTT	CASSPGTGSPLHF
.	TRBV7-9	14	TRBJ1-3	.	TGTGCCAGCAGCTTATCGGACTCTGGAAACACCATATATTTT	CASSLSDSGNTIYF
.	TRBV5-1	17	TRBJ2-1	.	TGCGCCAGCAGCTTGGCGGTCGGCAGGGCATCCTACAATGAGCAGTTCTTC	CASSLAVGRASYNEQFF
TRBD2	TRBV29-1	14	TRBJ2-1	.	TGCAGCGTTGCATGGTCTAGCGGAATCAATGAGCAGTTCTTC	CSVAWSSGINEQFF
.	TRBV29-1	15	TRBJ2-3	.	TGCAGCGTTGATCCCCCGGACATCGACACAGATACGCAGTATTTT	CSVDPPDIDTDTQYF
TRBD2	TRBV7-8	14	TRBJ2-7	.	TGTGCCAGCAGCCAGATAGCGGCGGGAGGCGGGCAGTACTTC	CASSQIAAGGGQYF
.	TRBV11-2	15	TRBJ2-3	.	TGTGCCAGCAGCCGGGACGGAAGAATGGATGATACGCAGTATTTT	CASSRDGRMDDTQYF
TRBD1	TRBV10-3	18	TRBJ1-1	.	TGTGCCATCATAGGGTCTTCCGGGACAGGGTCCTCGGGAACTGAAGCTTTCTTT	CAIIGSSGTGSSGTEAFF
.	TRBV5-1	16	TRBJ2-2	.	TGCGCCAGCAGCCTGGATGTGCAGGGACCCACCGGGGAGCTGTTTTTT	CASSLDVQGPTGELFF
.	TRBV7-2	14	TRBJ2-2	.	TGTGCCAGCAGCTTAGAGGCTGCCACCGGGGAGCTGTTTTTT	CASSLEAATGELFF
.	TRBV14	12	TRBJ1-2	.	TGTGCCAGCAGCCAACGGGCGCGGAGCTACACCTTC	CASSQRARSYTF